These T cell receptor beta chains were read from a single sample in a study of chemoradiotherapy in HPV16-positive cancers. The table came from immunoSEQ multiplex PCR; TCRdb's copy has only in-frame clones and leaves some out. The sample has thousands of clones, roughly 84% seen once; the top ten hold 9% to 9.5%. The source material was tumor tissue, sampled from a patient who underwent chemoradiotherapy. The receptors stem from a human donor with HPV-associated anogenital cancer. Each CDR3 is given with its conserved first and last residue. A D gene is named only where the DNA matches it firmly. The size field is filled for only some rows; it gives once, few, many or a size class.

d_gene,abundance,v_gene,j_gene,CDR3nt,CDR3aa
TRBD1,.,TRBV7-2,TRBJ1-3,TGTGCCAGCAGTCGGACAGGCCTCTCTGGAAACACCATATATTTT,CASSRTGLSGNTIYF
.,.,TRBV9,TRBJ2-6,TGTGCCAGCAGCGTACCCCGTAGACGGGTCTCTGGGGCCAACGTCCTGACTTTC,CASSVPRRRVSGANVLTF
TRBD2,.,TRBV7-3,TRBJ2-3,TGTGCCAGCAGCTTAAGTCCTAGCGGGGGGGTAACAGATACGCAGTATTTT,CASSLSPSGGVTDTQYF
.,.,TRBV2,TRBJ2-3,TGTGCCAGCAGTGTAGATACGCAGTATTTT,CASSVDTQYF
.,.,TRBV30,TRBJ1-5,TGTGCCTGGACTCCGGGACACAGCAATCAGCCCCAGCATTTT,CAWTPGHSNQPQHF
.,.,TRBV18,TRBJ1-5,TGTGCCAGCGCAGACAGTGGCCCCCAGCATTTT,CASADSGPQHF
.,.,TRBV6-5,TRBJ2-2,TGTGCCAGCAGGCGGGACACAACCACCGGGGAGCTGTTTTTT,CASRRDTTTGELFF
.,few,TRBV6-4,TRBJ2-5,TGTGCCAGCACCTCGGACAGACCCGAACCCCAAGAGACCCAGTACTTC,CASTSDRPEPQETQYF
TRBD2,.,TRBV15,TRBJ2-5,TGTGCCACCAGCAGAGATCTGGGAGGGTCAGAGACCCAGTACTTC,CATSRDLGGSETQYF
.,.,TRBV5-5,TRBJ1-6,TGTGCCAGCAGCTTGTATGAGGGTAGTTCACCCCTCCACTTT,CASSLYEGSSPLHF
TRBD2,.,TRBV5-1,TRBJ2-5,TGCGCCAGCCGGGGAGCGGGGTGGCAAGAGACCCAGTACTTC,CASRGAGWQETQYF
TRBD1,.,TRBV7-2,TRBJ1-6,TGTGCCAGCAGCTCCGGGACAGGCCTCCGACCCCTCCACTTT,CASSSGTGLRPLHF
TRBD2,.,TRBV5-1,TRBJ2-7,TGCGCCAGCAGCTTGGCCTGGGGAGGGGTGGCCTACGAGCAGTACTTC,CASSLAWGGVAYEQYF
TRBD1,.,TRBV6-5,TRBJ2-1,TGTGCCAGCAGTTACTCCGGGACAGGTACCTACAATGAGCAGTTCTTC,CASSYSGTGTYNEQFF
TRBD1,few,TRBV7-9,TRBJ1-6,TGTGCCAGCAGCATGGGAGGGACAGCTAATAATTCACCCCTCCACTTT,CASSMGGTANNSPLHF
TRBD2,large,TRBV7-2,TRBJ2-3,TGTGCCAGCAGCTTAATACTAGCGGGGGGAGATACGCAGTATTTT,CASSLILAGGDTQYF
.,once,TRBV6-1,TRBJ2-1,TGTGCCAGCAGGGGCTCCCTCGGGGGGCATGAGCAGTTCTTC,CASRGSLGGHEQFF
.,.,TRBV5-6,TRBJ1-2,TGTGCCAGCACGAAAGGCGGGGTAAAGGGCTACACCTTC,CASTKGGVKGYTF
.,.,TRBV5-5,TRBJ2-1,TGTGCCAGCAGCTTTGGAGGGTCCTCCTACAATGAGCAGTTCTTC,CASSFGGSSYNEQFF
TRBD2,.,TRBV7-2,TRBJ2-5,TGTGCCAGCAGCCCCGGGACTAGGGGTGGGACCCAGTACTTC,CASSPGTRGGTQYF
.,few,TRBV29-1,TRBJ2-5,TGCAGCGTTGGACTAGGCTTACGTGAGACCCAGTACTTC,CSVGLGLRETQYF
.,once,TRBV5-1,TRBJ2-7,TGCGCCAGCAGCTTGGGTCAGAGCTCCTACGAGCAGTACTTC,CASSLGQSSYEQYF
TRBD1,.,TRBV27,TRBJ1-1,TGTGCCAGCAGTCGGGACAGGGGTATAGCTGAAGCTTTCTTT,CASSRDRGIAEAFF
.,.,TRBV6-5,TRBJ2-3,TGTGCCAGCAGTTACGACAGGAGCACAGATACGCAGTATTTT,CASSYDRSTDTQYF
TRBD1,.,TRBV10-3,TRBJ1-1,TGTGCCATCAGTCGGACAGGGGGCAACACTGAAGCTTTCTTT,CAISRTGGNTEAFF
.,.,TRBV27,TRBJ2-3,TGTGCCAGCAGTTTATGGGGTAGCACAGATACGCAGTATTTT,CASSLWGSTDTQYF
TRBD2,.,TRBV6-1,TRBJ2-1,TGTGCCAGCAGTGAAGCGGCGGGGGACTACAATGAGCAGTTCTTC,CASSEAAGDYNEQFF
.,.,TRBV5-1,TRBJ2-1,TGCGCCAGCAGCTGGAGACAGGCGTACAATGAGCAGTTCTTC,CASSWRQAYNEQFF
.,.,TRBV12-5,TRBJ2-1,TGTGCTAGTGGCCCGTCAGTCGATGAGCAGTTCTTC,CASGPSVDEQFF
TRBD1,.,TRBV19,TRBJ2-7,TGTGCCAGCTCTTATAAGGGACAGGGGACGGCCTACGAGCAGTACTTC,CASSYKGQGTAYEQYF
.,.,TRBV19,TRBJ2-3,TGTGCCAGTACCATGAGTCCTAGCACAGATACGCAGTATTTT,CASTMSPSTDTQYF
.,.,TRBV7-9,TRBJ1-1,TGTGCCAGCAGCCAAACTGGCGGAGACACTGAAGCTTTCTTT,CASSQTGGDTEAFF
.,once,TRBV11-2,TRBJ2-5,TGTGCCAGCAGCGAATGGCTGGCAGGCCGGGAGACCCAGTACTTC,CASSEWLAGRETQYF
.,.,TRBV7-2,TRBJ1-1,TGTGCCAGCAGCCCCCGGTGGGGCCTGAACACTGAAGCTTTCTTT,CASSPRWGLNTEAFF
.,.,TRBV19,TRBJ2-7,TGTGCCAGTAGTAGGACCGAGGCCGGAACCTACGAGCAGTACTTC,CASSRTEAGTYEQYF
TRBD1,.,TRBV18,TRBJ1-1,TGTGCCAGCTCAATAGGACAGGGAATCACTGAAGCTTTCTTT,CASSIGQGITEAFF
TRBD2,.,TRBV10-3,TRBJ2-7,TGTGCCATCAGTGAGACGGGGGGTAGATACGAGCAGTACTTC,CAISETGGRYEQYF
.,.,TRBV18,TRBJ2-5,TGTGCCAGCTCCCTCCATGAGGGGGAGACCCAGTACTTC,CASSLHEGETQYF
TRBD1,.,TRBV6-4,TRBJ1-4,TGTGCCAGCAGTCTCGGACAGGGGGCTAATGAAAAACTGTTTTTT,CASSLGQGANEKLFF
TRBD1,.,TRBV4-1,TRBJ1-6,TGCGCCAGCAGCCAAGATTCGGGCAGGGGGCTTCAAAATTCACCCCTCCACTTT,CASSQDSGRGLQNSPLHF
.,.,TRBV10-2,TRBJ1-1,TGCGCCAGCATTGGGACTGAAGCTTTCTTT,CASIGTEAFF
.,.,TRBV11-2,TRBJ2-7,TGTGCCAGCAGCTTCATTTGGGGGGGCCTCGGGGAGCAGTACTTC,CASSFIWGGLGEQYF
TRBD1,.,TRBV7-2,TRBJ1-5,TGTGCCAGCAGCCTGGACAGGACAGGCAATCAGCCCCAGCATTTT,CASSLDRTGNQPQHF
.,.,TRBV10-3,TRBJ1-1,TGTGCCCGGGGTTCCTGGGACACTGAAGCTTTCTTT,CARGSWDTEAFF
TRBD2,.,TRBV2,TRBJ2-1,TGTGCCAGCGGGCTAGCGGACTACAATGAGCAGTTCTTC,CASGLADYNEQFF
.,.,TRBV7-2,TRBJ1-2,TGTGCCAGCAGCTTAGTCCCGGGGGACTATGGCTACACCTTC,CASSLVPGDYGYTF
.,.,TRBV19,TRBJ2-1,TGTGCCAGTATAGGCGGGGTGTCCTACAATGAGCAGTTCTTC,CASIGGVSYNEQFF
.,.,TRBV6-6,TRBJ1-3,TGTGCCAGCAGCCGCGCCTCTGGAAACACCATATATTTT,CASSRASGNTIYF
.,.,TRBV6-5,TRBJ1-1,TGTGCCAGCATCAACAGGGTGCCTTCCACTGAAGCTTTCTTT,CASINRVPSTEAFF
TRBD1,.,TRBV7-9,TRBJ2-7,TGTGCCAGCAGCGGGGGGACAGGGGGCATCTACGAGCAGTACTTC,CASSGGTGGIYEQYF
.,.,TRBV7-8,TRBJ2-5,TGTGCCAGCAGGCTTACAGGGGGGGGAGAGACCCAGTACTTC,CASRLTGGGETQYF